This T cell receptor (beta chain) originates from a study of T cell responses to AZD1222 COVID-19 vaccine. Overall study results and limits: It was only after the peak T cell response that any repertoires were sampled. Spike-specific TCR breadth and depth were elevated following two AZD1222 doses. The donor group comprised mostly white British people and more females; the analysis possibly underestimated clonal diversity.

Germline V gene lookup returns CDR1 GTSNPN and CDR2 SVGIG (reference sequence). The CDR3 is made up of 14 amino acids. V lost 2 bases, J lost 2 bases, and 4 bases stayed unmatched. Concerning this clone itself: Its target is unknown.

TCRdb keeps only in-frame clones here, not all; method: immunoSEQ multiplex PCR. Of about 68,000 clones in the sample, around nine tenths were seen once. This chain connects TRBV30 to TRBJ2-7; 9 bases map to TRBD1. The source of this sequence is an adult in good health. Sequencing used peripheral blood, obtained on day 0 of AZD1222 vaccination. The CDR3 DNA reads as TGTGCCTGGAGTACAGGACAGGGGCCCTACGAGCAGTACTTC. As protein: CAWSTGQGPYEQYF.